This T cell receptor (beta chain) was observed in a study of a mutant IDH1 vaccine in newly diagnosed glioma. Across the study: The treated population exhibited a male proportion of around 62%, a female proportion of about 38%, and a mean age of about 40 years.

Generated by immunoSEQ multiplex PCR, the TCRdb table keeps only in-frame clones and is missing some. The sample lists approximately 33,000 clones, 75% seen once, with 7.5% to 10% in the top ten. As for time point: week 47, end of study. Vaccination used 300 ug of mutant IDH1 20-mer peptide per dose, with topical imiquimod. Per the germline V gene, CDR1 is SGHNT and CDR2 is YYREEE (reference sequence). This CDR3 is built from 15 residues. Unmatched junction bases numbered 6, after V lost 0 bases and J lost 3 bases. Remarks on this clone: Antigen specificity is unknown.

The sequence derives from a man aged 35-49 years with glioma. This chain links TRBV5-4 with TRBJ2-7; TRBD2 matches 7 bases. The sample in question was PBMCs, obtained from a glioma patient whose treatment included an IDH1 peptide vaccine. Written as DNA, the CDR3 is TGTGCCAGCAGCTTGGCCATAACGGGAGGCTACGAGCAGTACTTC. The encoded protein is CASSLAITGGYEQYF.